This T cell receptor beta chain was retrieved from a study of CD8+ T cells in alopecia areata (dated 2018 in TCRdb). Notes on the research overall: Treated patients were enrolled in an open-label pilot trial of oral tofacitinib at 5 to 10 mg twice daily for moderate-to-severe alopecia areata. Patients received tofacitinib for 6 to 18 months and were then followed off drug for 6 months to check for delayed response and recurrence. In treated patients, disease severity was measured using the SALT score, which gives the percentage of scalp surface area affected. The study used high-throughput TCRbeta sequencing to examine T cell clonal expansion in alopecia areata, in both the C3H/HeJ mouse model and human patients. In humans, TCRbeta sequencing was performed on scalp tissue and on sorted CD4+ and CD8+ peripheral blood T cells from healthy controls and from patients with patchy or totalis/universalis alopecia areata. Biopsies were taken from tofacitinib-treated patients at baseline and at 4 and 24 weeks of treatment, and a later scalp biopsy was taken in several of the tofacitinib-treated patients. Scalp clonality was compared across normal scalp (n=4), patchy alopecia areata scalp (n=8), and alopecia totalis/universalis scalp (n=8). RNA was obtained with the PAXgene miRNA kit for fixed scalp, the miRNeasy kit for PBMCs, and the RNeasy kit for mouse skin. TCRbeta CDR3 regions were amplified by immunoSEQ multiplex PCR with 35 Vbeta forward and 13 Jbeta reverse primers. Overall study outcomes, separate from this receptor: Because the treated cohort was small and had just a single nonresponder, larger studies are needed to establish links between baseline CD8+ expansion and response. Many expanded lesional clones persisted in scalp and blood during tofacitinib treatment, which may partly explain relapse after stopping treatment. Tofacitinib significantly lowered scalp clonality and the number of expanded CD8+ clones among the top 100 scalp clones. Compared with mice, TCR sequences shared between patients were less clear, possibly partly because of HLA diversity across the patient population. Compared with normal scalp, lesional scalp, particularly in alopecia totalis/universalis, had higher clonality and more expanded CD8+ clones, which suggests antigenic drive. Unlike mouse skin, which is dominated by gammadelta T cells, normal human skin has resident alphabeta T cells that are also sequenced, and this complicates analysis of the scalp TCR repertoire.

The method behind the library was the immunoSEQ multiplex PCR assay. For TCR sequencing, RNA was extracted from every sample and reverse transcribed into cDNA to serve as template. SuperScript III was used to make first-strand cDNA, primed with a 2:1 mix of oligo-dT and random hexamers. A synthetic immune receptor repertoire was used to measure amplification bias, and any remaining bias was corrected computationally. Turning to the authors' computational methods: After raw reads were preprocessed to remove errors, the CDR3 was defined following IMGT conventions as running from the conserved cysteine to phenylalanine. Clonality was calculated as 1 minus Shannon entropy normalized by log2 of the number of productive unique TCRs. Scalp TCRbeta sequences were cross-referenced with sorted blood CD4 and CD8 repertoires so that the CD4 or CD8 identity of scalp clones could be inferred. The table comes from immuneACCESS by way of TCRdb, which keeps in-frame sequences with V and J called. Part of the clones is missing from these tables; in studies checked, under half for an unresolved V gene and the rest for unknown reasons. V and J calls and clone size come straight from that table; D and trimming were deduced from the DNA. In this sample the table shows 150,000 to 200,000 clones, around 60% of which occur a single time. The ten largest clonotypes hold 1.3% of the sample.

According to the study, the label for this sample's treatment or condition signals: oral pan-JAK inhibitor, 5-10 mg twice daily. Lesional scalp punch biopsies and peripheral blood were collected from alopecia areata patients. PBMCs were isolated by density centrifugation and stained for CD3, CD4 and CD8, after which CD4+ and CD8+ T cells were sorted on a FACSAria. About this clone: What this receptor recognizes is not known. No base-level quality is on record; no much larger clone is a single base apart. Other nucleotide sequences from this sample produce the same CDR3.

CDR1 and CDR2 (SQVTM, ANQGSEA) derive from the germline V gene. Reading from cysteine to phenylalanine, the CDR3 counts 13 amino acids. The read is trimmed to its CDR3 DNA, 39 bases read in frame from base 1. V loses 2 bases of germline sequence and J loses 0 bases, and the interval between the two ends is 7 bases. The chain links TRBV29-1 with TRBJ1-1; the D gene cannot be resolved reliably. This clonotype was obtained from a human donor with alopecia areata. This specimen was CD4+ T cells sorted from blood, taken between weeks 49 and 50, from a patient treated with tofacitinib. The CDR3 in this case is CSVERRLNTEAFF. At the DNA level, the sequence is TGCAGCGTTGAAAGGAGGTTGAACACTGAAGCTTTCTTT.